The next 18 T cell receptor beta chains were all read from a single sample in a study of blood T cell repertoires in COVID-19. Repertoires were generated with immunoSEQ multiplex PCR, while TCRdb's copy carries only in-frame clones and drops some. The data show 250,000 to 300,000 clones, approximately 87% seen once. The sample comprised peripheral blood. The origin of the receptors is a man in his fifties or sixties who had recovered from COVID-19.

The DNA of the CDR3 is TGCGCCAGCAACAGGGTAGAAAGCACAGATACGCAGTATTTT. Its translation: CASNRVESTDTQYF. The chain recombines TRBV5-1 with TRBJ2-3, with D perhaps TRBD1 (6 bases). Trimming removed 6 bases at V and 0 bases at J, with 11 bases between. The CDR3 totals 14 residues. Germline V gene lookup returns CDR1 SGHRS and CDR2 YFSETQ.

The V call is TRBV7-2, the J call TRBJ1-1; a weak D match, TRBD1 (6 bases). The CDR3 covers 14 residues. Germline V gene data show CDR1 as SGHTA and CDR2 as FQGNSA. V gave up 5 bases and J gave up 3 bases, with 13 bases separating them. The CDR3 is CASSIQGGYTEAFF. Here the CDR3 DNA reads TGTGCCAGCAGCATACAAGGGGGTTACACTGAAGCTTTCTTT.

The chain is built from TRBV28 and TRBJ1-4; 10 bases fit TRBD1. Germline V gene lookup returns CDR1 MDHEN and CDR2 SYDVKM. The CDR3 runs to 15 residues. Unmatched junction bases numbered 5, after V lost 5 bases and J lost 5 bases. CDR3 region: CASSLPGQGNEKLFF. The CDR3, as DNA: TGTGCCAGCAGTCTACCGGGACAGGGGAATGAAAAACTGTTTTTT.

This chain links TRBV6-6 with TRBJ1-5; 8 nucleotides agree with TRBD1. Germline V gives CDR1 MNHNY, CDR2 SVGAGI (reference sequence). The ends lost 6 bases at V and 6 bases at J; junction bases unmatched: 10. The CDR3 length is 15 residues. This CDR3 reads CASRGGDRPGQPQHF. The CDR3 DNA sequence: TGTGCCAGCAGAGGGGGGGACAGGCCCGGTCAGCCCCAGCATTTT.

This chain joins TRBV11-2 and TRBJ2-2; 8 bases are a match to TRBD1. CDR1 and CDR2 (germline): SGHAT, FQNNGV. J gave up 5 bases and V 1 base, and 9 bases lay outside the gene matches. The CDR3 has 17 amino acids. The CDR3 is CASSLVAQGARTGELFF. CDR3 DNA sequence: TGTGCCAGCAGCTTAGTTGCCCAGGGGGCGAGAACCGGGGAGCTGTTTTTT.

This CDR3 reads CASSTLRGPTYEQYF. For the CDR3, the DNA is TGTGCCAGCAGCACGCTCAGGGGGCCCACCTACGAGCAGTACTTC. V usage is TRBV11-2 and J usage is TRBJ2-7; 8 bases fit TRBD1. In germline, CDR1 is SGHAT, CDR2 FQNNGV. After removal of 5 bases from V and 2 bases from J, the junction contained 8 bases not matched to a gene. This CDR3 has 15 amino acids.

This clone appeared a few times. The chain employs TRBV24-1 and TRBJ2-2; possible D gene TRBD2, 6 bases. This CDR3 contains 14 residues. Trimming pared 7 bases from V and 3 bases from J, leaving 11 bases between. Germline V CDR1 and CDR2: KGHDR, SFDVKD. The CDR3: CATSVGGDTGELFF. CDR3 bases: TGTGCCACCAGCGTTGGAGGGGACACCGGGGAGCTGTTTTTT.

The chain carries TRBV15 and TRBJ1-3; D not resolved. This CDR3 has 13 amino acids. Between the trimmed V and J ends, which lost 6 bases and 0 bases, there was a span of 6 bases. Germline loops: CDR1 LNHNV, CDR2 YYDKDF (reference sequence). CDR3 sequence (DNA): TGTGCCACCAGAACCAGCTCTGGAAACACCATATATTTT. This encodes CATRTSSGNTIYF.

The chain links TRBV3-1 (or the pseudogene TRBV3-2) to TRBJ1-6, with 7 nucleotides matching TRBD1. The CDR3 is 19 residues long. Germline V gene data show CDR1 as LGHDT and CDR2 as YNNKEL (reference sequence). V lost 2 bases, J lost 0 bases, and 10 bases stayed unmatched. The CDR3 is CASSQQLRDRNSYNSPLHF. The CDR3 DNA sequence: TGTGCCAGCAGCCAACAACTGAGGGACAGAAACTCCTATAATTCACCCCTCCACTTT.

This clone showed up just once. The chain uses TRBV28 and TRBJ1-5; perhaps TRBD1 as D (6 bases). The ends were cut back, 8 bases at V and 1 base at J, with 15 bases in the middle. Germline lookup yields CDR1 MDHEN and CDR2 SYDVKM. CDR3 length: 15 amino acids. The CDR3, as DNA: TGTGCCAGCGGAGCCACAGGGTTGAGCAATCAGCCCCAGCATTTT. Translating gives CASGATGLSNQPQHF.

CDR3 sequence: CSVEGWARGSTDTQYF. In nucleotides, the CDR3 is TGCAGCGTTGAAGGTTGGGCTAGAGGGTCCACAGATACGCAGTATTTT. The J gene is TRBJ2-3, the V gene TRBV29-1, with a possible D match to TRBD2 (5 bases). The CDR3 consists of 16 residues. In germline, CDR1 is SQVTM, CDR2 ANQGSEA. Trimming removed 1 base from V and 2 bases from J, with 16 bases in between.

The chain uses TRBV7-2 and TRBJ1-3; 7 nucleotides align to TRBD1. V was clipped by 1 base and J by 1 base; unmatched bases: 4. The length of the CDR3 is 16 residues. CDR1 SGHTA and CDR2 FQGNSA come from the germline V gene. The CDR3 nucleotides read TGTGCCAGCAGCTTAGTAGGCAGGGGGTCTGGAAACACCATATATTTT. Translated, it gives CASSLVGRGSGNTIYF.

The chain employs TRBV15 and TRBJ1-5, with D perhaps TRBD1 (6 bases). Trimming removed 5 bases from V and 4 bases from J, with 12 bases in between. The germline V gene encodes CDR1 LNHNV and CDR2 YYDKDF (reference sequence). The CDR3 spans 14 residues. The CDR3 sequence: CATSPITGNQPQHF. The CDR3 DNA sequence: TGTGCCACCAGCCCCATTACAGGGAATCAGCCCCAGCATTTT.

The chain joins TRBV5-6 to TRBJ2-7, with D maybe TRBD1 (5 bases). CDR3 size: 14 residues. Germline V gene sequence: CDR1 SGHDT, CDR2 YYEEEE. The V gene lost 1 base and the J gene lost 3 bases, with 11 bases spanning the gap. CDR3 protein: CASSLTGEHYEQYF. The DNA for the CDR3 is TGTGCCAGCAGCTTGACAGGAGAGCACTACGAGCAGTACTTC.

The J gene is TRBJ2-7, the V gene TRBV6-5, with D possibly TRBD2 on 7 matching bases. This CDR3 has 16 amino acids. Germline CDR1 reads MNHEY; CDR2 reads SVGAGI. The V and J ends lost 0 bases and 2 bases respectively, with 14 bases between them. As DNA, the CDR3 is TGTGCCAGCAGTTACTCCGCGGGGGCCTCAACCTACGAGCAGTACTTC. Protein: CASSYSAGASTYEQYF.

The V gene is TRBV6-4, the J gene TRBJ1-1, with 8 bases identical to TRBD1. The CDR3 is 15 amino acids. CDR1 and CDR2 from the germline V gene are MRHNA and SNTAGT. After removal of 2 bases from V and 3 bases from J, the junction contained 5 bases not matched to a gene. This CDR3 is CASSDPDREDTEAFF. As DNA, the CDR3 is TGTGCCAGCAGTGACCCGGACAGGGAGGACACTGAAGCTTTCTTT.

The DNA of the CDR3 is TGTGCCACCCAGGGGGCAGGGGAGACCCAGTACTTC. Amino acids: CATQGAGETQYF. The V and J genes are TRBV5-4 and TRBJ2-5; 8 bases fit TRBD1. Trimming cost V 9 bases and J 5 bases; bases outside gene matches: 6. CDR3 length: 12 amino acids. CDR1 SGHNT and CDR2 YYREEE come from the germline V gene (reference sequence).

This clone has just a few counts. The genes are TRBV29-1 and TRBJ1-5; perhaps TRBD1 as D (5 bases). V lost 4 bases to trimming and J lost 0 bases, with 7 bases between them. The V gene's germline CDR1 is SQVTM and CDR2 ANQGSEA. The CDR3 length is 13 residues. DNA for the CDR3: TGCAGCGTTGGGCAGGGTAGCAATCAGCCCCAGCATTTT. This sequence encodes CSVGQGSNQPQHF.